The 14 T cell receptor beta chains in this list originate from one sample, sequenced in a study of identical twins (TCRdb year 2016). The method was 5' RACE. Sequencer: Illumina HiSeq 2000. The public reads were reprocessed in TCRdb via fastp at Q25 and MiXCR, keeping in-frame beta chains. Entries that share a CDR3 protein sequence are merged under the most common genes and DNA. The sample records 510,000 or so distinct CDR3 sequences, 13% to 15% of which are singletons. About 0.47% of the sample comes from the top ten. The same data also contributed to another study, on yellow fever vaccine responses in identical twins.

Sequenced: CD4+ T cells sorted from blood. The origin of the receptors is a woman aged 18-29 years in good health.

This clonotype occurred a few times. The chain recombines TRBV12-3 or TRBV12-4 with TRBJ2-6; D is undetermined. Trimming took 3 bases from V and 0 from J, leaving 12 bases between them. The CDR3 contains 17 residues. DNA for the CDR3: TGTGCCAGCAGTTTGGGCAGCATCGTCTCTGGGGCCAACGTCCTGACTTTC. Its protein product is CASSLGSIVSGANVLTF.

V and J are TRBV7-9 and TRBJ2-4; no clear D. The length of the CDR3 is 11 residues. The germline V and J ends were trimmed by 1 base and 9 bases, with 4 bases remaining between them. Germline V gene data show CDR1 as SEHNR and CDR2 as FQNEAQ (reference sequence). This chain's CDR3 is CASSLETIQYF. The CDR3 DNA reads as TGTGCCAGCAGCTTAGAAACCATTCAGTACTTC.

V usage is TRBV3-1 and J usage is TRBJ2-5; TRBD2 is a possible D gene (6 bases). The CDR3 has 14 amino acids. Per germline, CDR1 LGHDT and CDR2 YNNKEL (reference sequence). Between the trimmed V and J ends, which lost 1 base and 4 bases, there was a span of 10 bases. CDR3 sequence (DNA): TGTGCCAGCAGCCAAGTCGGCGGGGTAGAGACCCAGTACTTC. Translation gives CASSQVGGVETQYF.

The chain joins TRBV12-3 or TRBV12-4 to TRBJ1-2, with D perhaps matching TRBD1 (6 bases). CDR3 length: 14 residues. Trimming cost V 7 bases and J 4 bases, with 16 bases left between them. The CDR3 nucleotides read TGTGCCAGCATCCAACAGGGAAAGGGCTATGGCTACACCTTC. It encodes CASIQQGKGYGYTF.

The CDR3 sequence: CASSLDRTSGGAPNEQFF. CDR3 nucleotides: TGCGCCAGCAGCCTGGATCGGACTAGCGGGGGGGCCCCCAATGAGCAGTTCTTC. The chain employs TRBV5-1 and TRBJ2-1; TRBD2 matches 15 bases. Germline CDR1 is SGHRS and CDR2 is YFSETQ. V trimming: 4 bases; J trimming: 6 bases; junction bases outside the gene matches: 11. The CDR3 is 18 residues long.

This clonotype was observed at least ten times. V is TRBV11-2 and J is TRBJ2-1, with TRBD2 matching 8 bases. Unmatched junction bases numbered 3, after V lost 5 bases and J lost 6 bases. The length of the CDR3 is 13 residues. The germline gives CDR1 SGHAT, CDR2 FQNNGV. In DNA, the CDR3 is TGTGCCAGCAGCATCGGGACTAGCAATGAGCAGTTCTTC. Translating gives CASSIGTSNEQFF.

This clonotype was picked up a small number of times. The CDR3 sequence is CASLKANTGELFF. Here the CDR3 DNA reads TGCGCCAGCTTAAAGGCGAACACCGGGGAGCTGTTTTTT. This rearrangement joins TRBV5-1 to TRBJ2-2; D not resolved. CDR3 size: 13 residues. In germline, CDR1 is SGHRS, CDR2 YFSETQ. Trimming pared 7 bases from V and 0 bases from J, leaving 7 bases between.

There are a few counts of this clonotype. This rearrangement joins TRBV11-2 to TRBJ1-4; no definite D call. Trimming removed 4 bases from V and 3 bases from J, with 12 bases in between. Germline values: CDR1 SGHAT, CDR2 FQNNGV. The CDR3 contains 15 residues. The CDR3 protein is CASSYMGFPNEKLFF. For the CDR3, the DNA is TGTGCCAGCAGCTACATGGGGTTTCCTAATGAAAAACTGTTTTTT.

V and J are TRBV12-3 or TRBV12-4 and TRBJ1-5; D unclear. Trimming pared 4 bases from V and 0 bases from J, leaving 13 bases between. This CDR3 is built from 16 residues. As DNA, the CDR3 is TGTGCCAGCAGTTCTAGGGCCGATTCTAGCAATCAGCCCCAGCATTTT. Its protein is CASSSRADSSNQPQHF.

The rearrangement joins TRBV12-3 or TRBV12-4 to TRBJ2-5; D is possibly TRBD1 (6 bases). Trimming stripped 10 bases from V and 0 bases from J, with 18 bases between. The CDR3 consists of 15 residues. CDR3 DNA sequence: TGTGCCACCATGTGGGGACAAATCAACCAAGAGACCCAGTACTTC. Translating it yields CATMWGQINQETQYF.

This clonotype was counted only a few times. The genes are TRBV6-1 and TRBJ1-2; TRBD1 matches 7 bases. Per germline, CDR1 MNHNS and CDR2 SASEGT. V lost 6 bases, J lost 4 bases, and 8 bases stayed unmatched. This CDR3 contains 14 residues. The CDR3 sequence: CASSRTGETYGYTF. CDR3 in DNA: TGTGCCAGCAGCCGAACAGGGGAAACCTATGGCTACACCTTC.

This clonotype came up many times. This sequence joins TRBV12-3 or TRBV12-4 and TRBJ1-2; 8 bases align to TRBD1. V gave up 8 bases and J gave up 2 bases; unmatched junction bases: 10. This CDR3 spans 15 amino acids. CDR3 bases: TGTGCCAGCTCAATCCACAGGGGGAACAACTATGGCTACACCTTC. It translates to CASSIHRGNNYGYTF.

The CDR3 sequence is CASSQEIPSRASGPPYEQYF. The CDR3 nucleotides read TGTGCCAGCAGCCAAGAGATACCATCAAGAGCTAGCGGGCCCCCCTACGAGCAGTACTTC. This chain connects TRBV3-1 to TRBJ2-7, with TRBD2 matching over 8 bases. Per germline, CDR1 LGHDT and CDR2 YNNKEL (reference sequence). The V segment lost 0 bases and the J segment 2 bases; nucleotides outside the gene matches: 18. This CDR3 is 20 amino acids long.

A few counts support this clonotype. J is TRBJ1-3 and V is TRBV4-1; weak D call: TRBD1 (6 bases). The CDR3 loop spans 16 amino acids. Germline V gene lookup returns CDR1 MGHRA and CDR2 YSYEKL. V was trimmed by 1 base and J by 3 bases, leaving 13 bases between them. CDR3 bases: TGCGCCAGCAGCCAAGGCGGTACAGGGCTTGGAAACACCATATATTTT. It specifies CASSQGGTGLGNTIYF.